The T cell receptor beta chain under discussion was sequenced for a study of CD8 T cells in Susac syndrome (dated by TCRdb to about 2019). General notes on the study: The study used repertoire sequencing to test whether antigen drove CD8+ T cell activation and differentiation in Susac syndrome. The investigation overall reported the following: The study acknowledged that relatively few individuals were included in the TCR sequencing and HLA analysis.

The CDR3 holds 13 amino acids from the cysteine to the phenylalanine. Just CDR3 DNA is preserved here, 39 bases in frame from base 1. Trimming accounts for 5 bases at V and 5 bases at J, while the number of junction bases matched to no gene is 4. The germline V gene yields MGHRA for CDR1 and YSYEKL for CDR2. Peripheral blood CD8+ and CD4+ T cells from healthy donors, Susac syndrome patients and multiple sclerosis patients were profiled by high-throughput TCR beta sequencing. Healthy donors were included as age- and sex-matched controls. Bulk CD8+ and CD4+ T cells were purified by magnetic negative isolation, whereas CD8+ TEMRA cells were enriched by FACS. Blood was drawn into EDTA tubes, processed within 24 hours, and PBMCs were isolated by density gradient centrifugation. PBMCs intended for TCR sequencing were cryopreserved in liquid nitrogen and were subsequently thawed in a 37 degrees C water bath. A purity of at least 90% was achieved for sorted or isolated CD4+, CD8+ and CD8+ TEMRA cells.

RNA was extracted using the RNeasy kit, and roughly 0.5 to 1 ug of the RNA was reverse transcribed with random hexamers. The immunoSEQ multiplex PCR assay, which covers 54 Vbeta and 13 Jbeta segments, was used to amplify TCR beta CDR3 regions. Bias from PCR amplification was corrected by using a synthetic template baseline for primer optimization and for computational correction. The paper's data handling went like this. Reads were annotated to V, D and J genes per IMGT and analyzed with immunoSEQ Analyzer, keeping only productive sequences. To calculate clonality, Shannon entropy was normalized by log2 of the number of productive unique sequences and then subtracted from one. For each patient and control, public and private clones were evaluated among the 100 most prevalent clones. Susac-specific clones were defined as absent from healthy and MS cohorts, 1052 published viral clones and other ImmuneACCESS disease sequences. TCRdb trimmed public reads at Q25 via fastp, called clones via MiXCR and kept in-frame beta chains. CDR3 protein sequences are deduplicated, and each keeps its most common genes and DNA. The V and J calls and clone size come from TCRdb's table, not from the authors' own analysis. Across this sample there are approximately 110,000 distinct CDR3 sequences, with about 96% seen only once. Together, the top ten hold under 0.1% of the sample.

For this clonotype: Its antigen target is currently unknown. Base qualities are not provided; no much larger clone lies one nucleotide away.

The rearranged chain carries TRBV4-1 and TRBJ2-5, and 8 bases in between align with TRBD2. Sequencing used CD4+ T cells from PBMCs. The clonotype originates from a human donor in good health. CDR3 sequence: CASSVREGETQYF. The DNA sequence is TGCGCCAGCAGCGTTCGGGAGGGGGAGACCCAGTACTTC.